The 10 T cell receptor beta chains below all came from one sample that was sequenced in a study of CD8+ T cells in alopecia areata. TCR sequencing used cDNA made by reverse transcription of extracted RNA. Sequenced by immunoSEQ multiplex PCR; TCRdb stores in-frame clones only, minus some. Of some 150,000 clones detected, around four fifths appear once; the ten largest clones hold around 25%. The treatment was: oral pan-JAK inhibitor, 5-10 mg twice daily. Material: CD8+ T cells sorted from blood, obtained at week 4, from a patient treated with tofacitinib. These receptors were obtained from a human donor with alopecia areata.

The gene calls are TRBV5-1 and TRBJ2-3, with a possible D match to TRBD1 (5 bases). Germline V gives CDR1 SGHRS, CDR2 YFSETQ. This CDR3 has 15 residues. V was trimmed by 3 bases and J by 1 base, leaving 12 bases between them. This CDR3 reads CASSSRGGGTDTQYF. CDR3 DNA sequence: TGCGCCAGCAGCTCTAGGGGTGGAGGCACAGATACGCAGTATTTT.

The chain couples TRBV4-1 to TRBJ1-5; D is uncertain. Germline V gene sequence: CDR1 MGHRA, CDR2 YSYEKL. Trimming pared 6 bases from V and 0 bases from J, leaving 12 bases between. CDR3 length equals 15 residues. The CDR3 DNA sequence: TGCGCCAGCAGTAGTGAAGTGAATAGCAATCAGCCCCAGCATTTT. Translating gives CASSSEVNSNQPQHF.

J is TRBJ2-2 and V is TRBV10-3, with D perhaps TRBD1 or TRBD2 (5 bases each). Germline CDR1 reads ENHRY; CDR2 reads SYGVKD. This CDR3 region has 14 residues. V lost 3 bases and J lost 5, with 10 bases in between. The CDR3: CAISDGTVTGELFF. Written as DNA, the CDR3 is TGTGCCATCAGTGACGGGACGGTAACCGGGGAGCTGTTTTTT.

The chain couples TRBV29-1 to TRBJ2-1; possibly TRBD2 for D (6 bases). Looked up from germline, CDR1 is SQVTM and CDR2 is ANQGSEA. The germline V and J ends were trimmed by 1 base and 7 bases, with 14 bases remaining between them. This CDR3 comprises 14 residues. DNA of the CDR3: TGCAGCGTTGAAGGGCGGGACGTGTGGAATGAGCAGTTCTTC. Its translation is CSVEGRDVWNEQFF.

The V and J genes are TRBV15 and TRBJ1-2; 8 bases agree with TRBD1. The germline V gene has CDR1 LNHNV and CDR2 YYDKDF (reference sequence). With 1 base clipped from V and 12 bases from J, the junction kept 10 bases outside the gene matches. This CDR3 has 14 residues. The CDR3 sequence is CATSRVGGQVYHTF. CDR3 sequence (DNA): TGTGCCACCAGCAGAGTCGGGGGACAGGTCTATCACACCTTC. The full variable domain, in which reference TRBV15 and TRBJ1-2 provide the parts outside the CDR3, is DAMVIQNPRYQVTQFGKPVTLSCSQTLNHNVMYWYQQKSSQAPKLLFHYYDKDFNNEADTPDNFQSRRPNTSFCFLDIRSPGLGDTAMYLCATSRVGGQVYHTFGSGTRLTVV.

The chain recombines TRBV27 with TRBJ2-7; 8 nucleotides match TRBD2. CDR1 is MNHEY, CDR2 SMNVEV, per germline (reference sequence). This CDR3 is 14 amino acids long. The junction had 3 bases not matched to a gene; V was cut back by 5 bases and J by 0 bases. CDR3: CASSPGGASYEQYF. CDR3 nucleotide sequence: TGTGCCAGCAGTCCGGGGGGGGCCTCCTACGAGCAGTACTTC.

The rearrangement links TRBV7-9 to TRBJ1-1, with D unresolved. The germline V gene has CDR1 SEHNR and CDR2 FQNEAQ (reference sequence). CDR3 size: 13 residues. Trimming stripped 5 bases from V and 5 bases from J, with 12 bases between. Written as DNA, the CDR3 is TGTGCCAGCAGCCCCCCGGGGAGGACTGAAGCTTTCTTT. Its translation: CASSPPGRTEAFF.

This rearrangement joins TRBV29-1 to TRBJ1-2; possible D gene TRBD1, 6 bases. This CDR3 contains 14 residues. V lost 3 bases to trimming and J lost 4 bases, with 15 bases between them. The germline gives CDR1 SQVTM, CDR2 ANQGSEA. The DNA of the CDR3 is TGCAGCGTTGAGCCCAGGGCCAGGGGCTATGGCTACACCTTC. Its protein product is CSVEPRARGYGYTF.

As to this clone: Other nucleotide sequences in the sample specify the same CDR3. The CDR3 DNA follows: TGCAGTGCTAGCACAGATACGCAGTATTTT. Translating gives CSASTDTQYF. This rearrangement joins TRBV20-1 to TRBJ2-3; D gene ambiguous. V lost 3 bases and J 2 bases, leaving 0 bases between the germline ends. Germline CDR1 DFQATT, CDR2 SNEGSKA (reference sequence). The CDR3 is made up of 10 amino acids.

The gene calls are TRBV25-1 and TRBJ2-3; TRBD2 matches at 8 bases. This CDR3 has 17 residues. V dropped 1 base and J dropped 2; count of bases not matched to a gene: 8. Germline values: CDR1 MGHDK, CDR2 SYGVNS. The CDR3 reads CASSESAGGGITDTQYF. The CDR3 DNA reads TGTGCCAGCAGTGAATCGGCCGGCGGGGGGATCACAGATACGCAGTATTTT.